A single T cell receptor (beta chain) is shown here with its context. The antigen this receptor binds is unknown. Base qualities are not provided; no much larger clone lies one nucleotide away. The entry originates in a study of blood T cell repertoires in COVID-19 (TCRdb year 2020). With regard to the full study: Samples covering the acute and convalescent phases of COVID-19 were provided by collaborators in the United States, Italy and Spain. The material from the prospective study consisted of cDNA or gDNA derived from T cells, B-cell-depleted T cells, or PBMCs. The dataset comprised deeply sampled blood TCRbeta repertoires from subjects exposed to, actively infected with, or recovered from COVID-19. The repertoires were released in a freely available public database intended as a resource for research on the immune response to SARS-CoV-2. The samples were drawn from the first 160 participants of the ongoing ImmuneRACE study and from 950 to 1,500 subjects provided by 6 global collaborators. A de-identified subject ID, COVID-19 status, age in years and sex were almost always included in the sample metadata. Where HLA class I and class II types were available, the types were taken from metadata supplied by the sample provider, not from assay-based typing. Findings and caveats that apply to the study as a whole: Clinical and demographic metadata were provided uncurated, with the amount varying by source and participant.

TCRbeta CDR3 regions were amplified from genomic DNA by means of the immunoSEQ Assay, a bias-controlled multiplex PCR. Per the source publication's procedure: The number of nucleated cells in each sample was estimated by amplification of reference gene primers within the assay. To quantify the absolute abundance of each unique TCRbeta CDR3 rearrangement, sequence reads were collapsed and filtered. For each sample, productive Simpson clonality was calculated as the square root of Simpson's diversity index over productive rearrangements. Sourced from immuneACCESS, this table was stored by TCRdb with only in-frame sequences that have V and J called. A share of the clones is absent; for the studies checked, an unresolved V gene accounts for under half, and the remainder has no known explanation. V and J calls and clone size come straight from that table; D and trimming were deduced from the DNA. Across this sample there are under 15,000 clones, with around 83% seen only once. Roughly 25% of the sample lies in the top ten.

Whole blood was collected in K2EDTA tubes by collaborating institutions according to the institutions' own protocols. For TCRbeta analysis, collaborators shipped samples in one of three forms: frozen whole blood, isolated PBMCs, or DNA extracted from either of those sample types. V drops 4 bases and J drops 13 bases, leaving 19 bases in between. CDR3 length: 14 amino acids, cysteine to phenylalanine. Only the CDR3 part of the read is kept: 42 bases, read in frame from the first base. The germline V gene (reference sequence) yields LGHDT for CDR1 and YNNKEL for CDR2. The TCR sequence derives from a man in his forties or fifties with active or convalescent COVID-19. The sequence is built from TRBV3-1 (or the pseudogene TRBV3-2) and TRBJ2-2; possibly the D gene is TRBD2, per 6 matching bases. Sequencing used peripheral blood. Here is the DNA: TGTGCCAGCAGCCTCTGGACTAACCGGGGTGGGCTGTTTTTT. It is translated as CASSLWTNRGGLFF.